The 8 T cell receptor beta chains presented below share a single source sample, sequenced in a study of immune cell composition in non-small cell lung cancer. Measured with immunoSEQ multiplex PCR; TCRdb has only the in-frame clones, and not every one. The repertoire consists of about 2,000 clones, with around 72% occurring once and the leading ten covering 8.8%. Normal lung was taken at the farthest possible site, at least 3 cm from tumour. The material sequenced was non-adjacent lung tissue. These receptors were obtained from a human donor with non-small cell lung cancer.

There are a few counts of this clone. J is TRBJ2-7 and V is TRBV19; 7 bases line up with TRBD2. Losses at the gene ends were 10 bases for V and 6 bases for J; bases not matched to a gene: 15. This CDR3 is built from 14 residues. Germline V lookup: CDR1 LNHDA, CDR2 SQIVND (reference sequence). As DNA, the CDR3 is TGTGCCACCCAATCGACGGGGGGAACGGGCGAGCAGTACTTC. This sequence encodes CATQSTGGTGEQYF.

The rearrangement links TRBV19 to TRBJ2-5; 7 bases map to TRBD2. Per the germline V gene, CDR1 is LNHDA and CDR2 is SQIVND (reference sequence). V shed 9 bases and J 7 bases; nucleotides not matched to a gene: 11. The CDR3 consists of 13 residues. The CDR3 DNA sequence: TGTGCCAGCTATAGCGGCGTAGCGGGGACCCAGTACTTC. Translating it yields CASYSGVAGTQYF.

This chain uses TRBV5-4 with TRBJ1-1, with D hard to call. The germline V and J ends were trimmed by 2 bases and 5 bases, with 7 bases remaining between them. The CDR3 covers 12 residues. Per germline, CDR1 SGHNT and CDR2 YYREEE (reference sequence). The CDR3 spells CASSFWRTEAFF. CDR3 DNA: TGTGCCAGCAGCTTCTGGAGGACTGAAGCTTTCTTT.

This sequence joins TRBV5-1 and TRBJ2-3, with D hard to call. The CDR3 is made up of 15 amino acids. V gave up 2 bases and J gave up 2 bases, with 12 bases separating them. The V gene's germline CDR1 is SGHRS and CDR2 YFSETQ. CDR3 sequence reads: CASSLMYGATDTQYF. The CDR3 DNA reads as TGCGCCAGCAGCTTAATGTACGGAGCCACAGATACGCAGTATTTT.

This chain uses TRBV28 with TRBJ1-2, with 7 nucleotides matching TRBD1. CDR3 length: 14 amino acids. V shed 2 bases and J 3 bases; nucleotides not matched to a gene: 3. Germline CDR1 reads MDHEN; CDR2 reads SYDVKM. This CDR3 reads CASSLTDRYYGYTF. The CDR3, as DNA: TGTGCCAGCAGTTTAACGGACAGGTACTATGGCTACACCTTC.

The table lists this clone with a count of one. The rearrangement uses TRBV6-6 and TRBJ1-1; D perhaps matches TRBD1 (6 bases). Trimming took off 1 base at V and 6 bases at J, with 6 bases between the two ends. The CDR3 is 12 amino acids. Germline lookup yields CDR1 MNHNY and CDR2 SVGAGI (reference sequence). CDR3 sequence reads: CASSYWTAEAFF. The DNA of the CDR3 is TGTGCCAGCAGTTACTGGACAGCTGAAGCTTTCTTT.

This clone showed up just once. J is TRBJ2-1 and V is TRBV6-5; TRBD1 aligns across 9 bases. Germline V gives CDR1 MNHEY, CDR2 SVGAGI. V was clipped by 2 bases and J by 2 bases; unmatched bases: 1. The CDR3 loop spans 15 amino acids. The CDR3 reads CASSYGDRAYNEQFF. The CDR3 DNA is TGTGCCAGCAGTTACGGGGACAGGGCCTACAATGAGCAGTTCTTC.

This clone was picked up one time. The V and J genes are TRBV10-1 and TRBJ1-5, with a possible D match to TRBD1 (6 bases). There are 18 residues in the CDR3. CDR1 and CDR2 (germline): WNHNN, SYGVQD (reference sequence). Deletions cut 4 bases from V and 0 bases from J, with 19 bases between. Here the CDR3 reads CASSGSGQLFDSNQPQHF. The CDR3 nucleotides read TGCGCCAGCAGTGGCTCCGGACAGCTATTTGATAGCAATCAGCCCCAGCATTTT.